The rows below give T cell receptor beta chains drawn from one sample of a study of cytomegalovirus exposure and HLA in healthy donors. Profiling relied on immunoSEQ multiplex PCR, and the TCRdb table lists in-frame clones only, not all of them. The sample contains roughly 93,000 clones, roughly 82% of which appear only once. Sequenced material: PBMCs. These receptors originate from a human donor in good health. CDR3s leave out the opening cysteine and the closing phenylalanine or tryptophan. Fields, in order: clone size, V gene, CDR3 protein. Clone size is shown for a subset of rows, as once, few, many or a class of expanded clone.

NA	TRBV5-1	ASSLQGISDTQY
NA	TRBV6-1	ASSEVTGRNTGELF
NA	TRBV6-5	ASSRDGNQPQH
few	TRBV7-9	SSSLRSPLSTDTQY
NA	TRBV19	ASSHLTSGSYNEQF
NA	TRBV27	ASTPGTGYGYT
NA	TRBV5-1	ASRISAANYGYT
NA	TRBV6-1	ASSEALARVWWGGYT
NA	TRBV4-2	ASSAREQETQY
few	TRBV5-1	ASKKMAGQPYEQY
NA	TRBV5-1	ASSSGHLATNEKLF
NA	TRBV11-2	ASSPGGQNYGYT
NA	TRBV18	ASSPYASGETQY
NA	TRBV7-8	ASSLGGYPRQQSSNEQF
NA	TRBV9	ASSETGATEAF
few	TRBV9	ASSPQAGGFSYEQY
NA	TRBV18	ASSPMRDTEAF
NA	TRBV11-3	ASSKGLAADTQY
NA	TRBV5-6	ASKPADRSYNEQF
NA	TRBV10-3	AISERESSYNEQF
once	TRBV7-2	ASSLYSNYGYT
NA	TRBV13	ASWRGGTNEKLF
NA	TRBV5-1	ASSPSRQTMNTEAF
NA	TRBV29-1	SVGVAGYT
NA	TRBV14	ASALAGVPYEQY
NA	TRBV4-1	ASSPQGSGTGERRYYEQY
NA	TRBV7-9	ASSLPVNTEAF
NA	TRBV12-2	ASRPTPRSSGRGPETQY